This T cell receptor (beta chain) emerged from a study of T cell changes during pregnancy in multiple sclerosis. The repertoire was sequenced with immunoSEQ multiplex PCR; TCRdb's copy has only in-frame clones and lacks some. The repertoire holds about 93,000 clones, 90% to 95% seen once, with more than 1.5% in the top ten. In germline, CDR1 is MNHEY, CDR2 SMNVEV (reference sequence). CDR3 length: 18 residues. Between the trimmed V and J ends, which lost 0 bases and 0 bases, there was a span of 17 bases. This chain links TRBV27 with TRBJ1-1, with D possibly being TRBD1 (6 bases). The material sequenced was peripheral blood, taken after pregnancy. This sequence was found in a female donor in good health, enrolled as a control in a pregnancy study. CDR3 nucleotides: TGTGCCAGCAGTTTATCGGGACAAAAGGGTCGGATGAACACTGAAGCTTTCTTT. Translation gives CASSLSGQKGRMNTEAFF.